This record looks at one TCR beta chain sequence and its context. Its antigen is unidentified. A multiplex PCR was run with 60 Vbeta primers and 13 Jbeta primers. The repertoire was sequenced with immunoSEQ multiplex PCR; TCRdb's copy has only in-frame clones and lacks some. Among approximately 99,000 clones listed, 55% to 80% were seen once. The germline V gene encodes CDR1 SGHTA and CDR2 FQGNSA. V was pared by 5 bases and J by 10 bases, with 14 bases of the junction left unmatched. This CDR3 contains 16 residues. This sample is drawn from a study of cytomegalovirus exposure and HLA in healthy donors. Whole-study findings and limits: In a later analysis, DRB1 alleles had the most associated TCRs; HLA-C alleles the fewest. Indistinguishable V segments, including TRBV6-2 and TRBV6-3, were excluded. About 87% or about 30% of the time was how often most TCR beta V segments were productive, according to an earlier analysis. A link between a missense DCLRE1C variant and TCR beta V- and J-gene trimming emerged from a later analysis.

The TCR originated in a middle-aged man in good health and CMV-seronegative. The sample comprised PBMCs. The chain links TRBV7-2 to TRBJ2-1; 10 bases agree with TRBD2. The CDR3 reads CASSLGSSGGPREQFF. In nucleotides, the CDR3 is TGTGCCAGCAGCCTAGGAAGTAGCGGGGGGCCACGGGAGCAGTTCTTC.